This note documents a single T cell receptor (beta chain) sequence. Authors' methods: Quantification of nucleated cells was approximated via reference gene primer amplification. Assay: immunoSEQ multiplex PCR; the TCRdb copy retains only in-frame clones and omits some. For V, J and clone size, that table is used; D and trimming come from the DNA. The repertoire holds some 150,000 clones, with over 80% as singletons. V was cut by 2 bases and J by 12 bases, with 19 bases left in between. There are 15 residues in the CDR3. Germline lookup yields CDR1 MNHNS and CDR2 SASEGT. This sample stems from a study of blood T cell repertoires in COVID-19. At the level of the study: Donors in the United States, Italy and Spain gave samples during acute or convalescent COVID-19. Nucleic acid was either cDNA or gDNA, and it came from T cells, B-cell-depleted T cells, or PBMCs.

Specimen: peripheral blood. The sequence was obtained from a man between 50 and 59 years old who had recovered from COVID-19. This chain links TRBV6-1 with TRBJ1-4; D may be TRBD1 (5 bases). The CDR3 here is CASSEFTPSQGELFF. The CDR3 bases are TGTGCCAGCAGTGAATTTACGCCGTCGCAAGGGGAACTGTTTTTT.